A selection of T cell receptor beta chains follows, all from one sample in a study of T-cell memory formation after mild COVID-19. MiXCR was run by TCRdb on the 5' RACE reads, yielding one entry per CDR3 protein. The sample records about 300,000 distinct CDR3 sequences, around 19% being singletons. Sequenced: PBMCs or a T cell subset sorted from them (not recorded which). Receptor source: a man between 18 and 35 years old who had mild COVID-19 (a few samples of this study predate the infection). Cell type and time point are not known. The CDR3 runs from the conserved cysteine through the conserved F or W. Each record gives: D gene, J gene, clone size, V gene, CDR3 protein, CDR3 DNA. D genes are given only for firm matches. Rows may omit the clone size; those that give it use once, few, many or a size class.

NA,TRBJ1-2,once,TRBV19,CASSIEDIANYGYTF,TGTGCCAGTAGTATCGAGGACATCGCTAACTATGGCTACACCTTC
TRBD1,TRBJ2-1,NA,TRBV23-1,CASSPEGQGSYNEQFF,TGCGCCAGCAGCCCTGAGGGACAGGGCTCCTACAATGAGCAGTTCTTC
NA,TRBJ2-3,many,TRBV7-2,CASSITDTQYF,TGTGCCAGCAGCATCACAGATACGCAGTATTTT
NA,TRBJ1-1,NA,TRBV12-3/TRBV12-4,CASSTSAGVSAFF,NA
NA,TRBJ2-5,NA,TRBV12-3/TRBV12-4,CASSLWTAQYF,TGTGCCAGCAGTCTCTGGACTGCCCAGTACTTC
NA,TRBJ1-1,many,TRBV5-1,CASSRGRNTEAFF,TGCGCCAGCAGCCGTGGGCGGAACACTGAAGCTTTCTTT
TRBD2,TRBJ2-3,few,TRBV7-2,CASSWLAGYLGDTQYF,TGTGCCAGCAGCTGGCTAGCGGGGTACCTTGGGGATACGCAGTATTTT
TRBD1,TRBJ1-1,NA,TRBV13,CASSSGTGGFNTEAFF,TGTGCCAGCAGCTCCGGGACAGGGGGCTTTAACACTGAAGCTTTCTTT
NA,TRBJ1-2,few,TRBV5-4,CASSSGGTSYGYTF,TGTGCCAGCAGCTCCGGCGGGACAAGCTATGGCTACACCTTC
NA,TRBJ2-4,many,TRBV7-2,CASSLASQGAKNIQYF,TGTGCCAGCAGCTTAGCGAGCCAGGGCGCCAAAAACATTCAGTACTTC
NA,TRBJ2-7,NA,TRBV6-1,CASGDRNYEQYF,TGTGCCAGCGGGGACCGTAACTACGAGCAGTACTTC
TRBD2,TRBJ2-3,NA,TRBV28,CAILAGGLTDTQYF,TGTGCCATACTAGCGGGGGGGCTCACAGATACGCAGTATTTT
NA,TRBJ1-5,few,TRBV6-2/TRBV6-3,CASSSRVLQPQHF,TGTGCCAGCAGTTCCAGGGTTCTTCAGCCCCAGCATTTT
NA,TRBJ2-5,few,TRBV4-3,CASSQETWAWETQYF,TGCGCCAGCAGCCAAGAGACGTGGGCTTGGGAGACCCAGTACTTC
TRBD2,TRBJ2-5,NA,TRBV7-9,CASSPTPIRGGTQYF,TGTGCCAGCAGCCCCACTCCGATCCGGGGGGGGACCCAGTACTTC
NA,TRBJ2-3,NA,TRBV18,CASSPGRGGLITDTQYF,TGTGCCAGCTCACCCGGCAGAGGGGGACTAATCACAGATACGCAGTATTTT
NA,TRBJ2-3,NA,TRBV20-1,CSARDLTDTQYF,TGCAGTGCTAGAGATCTAACAGATACGCAGTATTTT
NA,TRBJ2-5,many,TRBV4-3,CASSQDVGLQETQYF,TGCGCCAGCAGCCAAGATGTGGGCCTCCAAGAGACCCAGTACTTC
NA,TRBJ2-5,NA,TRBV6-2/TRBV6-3,CASRPQAGQETQYF,TGTGCCAGCAGACCCCAGGCGGGGCAAGAGACCCAGTACTTC
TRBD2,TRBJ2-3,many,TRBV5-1,CASSLSGGPADTQYF,TGCGCCAGCAGCTTGAGCGGGGGGCCCGCAGATACGCAGTATTTT
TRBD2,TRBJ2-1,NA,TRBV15,CATTERGNTDEQFF,TGTGCCACCACCGAGCGGGGTAATACGGATGAGCAGTTCTTC
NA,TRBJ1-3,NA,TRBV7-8,CASIANLRAGNTIYF,TGTGCCAGCATCGCAAACCTGAGGGCTGGAAACACCATATATTTT
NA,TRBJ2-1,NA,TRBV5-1,CASSLGGHEQFF,TGCGCCAGCAGCTTGGGTGGGCATGAGCAGTTCTTC
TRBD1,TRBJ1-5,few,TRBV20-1,CSASRGPRSNQPQHF,TGCAGTGCTAGTAGGGGGCCCAGGAGTAATCAGCCCCAGCATTTT